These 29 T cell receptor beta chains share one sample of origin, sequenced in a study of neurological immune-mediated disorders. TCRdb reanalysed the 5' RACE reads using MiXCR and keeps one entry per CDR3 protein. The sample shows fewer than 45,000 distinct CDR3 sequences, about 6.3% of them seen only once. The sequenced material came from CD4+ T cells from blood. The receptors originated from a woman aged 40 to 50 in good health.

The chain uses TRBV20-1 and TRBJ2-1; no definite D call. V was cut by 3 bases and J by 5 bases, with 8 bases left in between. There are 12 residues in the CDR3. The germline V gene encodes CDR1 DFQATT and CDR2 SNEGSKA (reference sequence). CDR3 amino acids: CSARANDNEQFF. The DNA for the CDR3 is TGCAGTGCTAGGGCTAACGACAATGAGCAGTTCTTC.

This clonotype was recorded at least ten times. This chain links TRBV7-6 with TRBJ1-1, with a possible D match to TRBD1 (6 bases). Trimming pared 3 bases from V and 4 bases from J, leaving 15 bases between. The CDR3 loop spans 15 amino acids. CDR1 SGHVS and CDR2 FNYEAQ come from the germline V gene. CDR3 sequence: CASSLSRGPGTEAFF. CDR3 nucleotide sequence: TGTGCCAGCAGCTTGTCCCGGGGGCCGGGCACTGAAGCTTTCTTT.

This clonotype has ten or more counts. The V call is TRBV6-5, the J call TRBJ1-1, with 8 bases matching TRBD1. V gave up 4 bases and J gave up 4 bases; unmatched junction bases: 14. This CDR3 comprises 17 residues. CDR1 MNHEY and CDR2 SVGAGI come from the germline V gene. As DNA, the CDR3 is TGTGCCAGCAGTTCCCTCCCCGGACAGGGCGGGAGCACTGAAGCTTTCTTT. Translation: CASSSLPGQGGSTEAFF.

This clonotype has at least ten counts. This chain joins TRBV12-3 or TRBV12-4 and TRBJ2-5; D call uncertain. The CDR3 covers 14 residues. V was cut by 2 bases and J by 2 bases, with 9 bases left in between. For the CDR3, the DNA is TGTGCCAGCAGTTTACTTGGCCTACAAGAGACCCAGTACTTC. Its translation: CASSLLGLQETQYF.

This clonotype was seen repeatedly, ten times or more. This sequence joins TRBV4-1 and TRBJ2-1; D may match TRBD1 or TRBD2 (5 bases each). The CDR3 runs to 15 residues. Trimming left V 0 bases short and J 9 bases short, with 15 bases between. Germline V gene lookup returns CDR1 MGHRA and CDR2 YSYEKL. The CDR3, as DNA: TGCGCCAGCAGCCAAGACGGGACGGGAAGGATTGAGCAGTTCTTC. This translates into CASSQDGTGRIEQFF.

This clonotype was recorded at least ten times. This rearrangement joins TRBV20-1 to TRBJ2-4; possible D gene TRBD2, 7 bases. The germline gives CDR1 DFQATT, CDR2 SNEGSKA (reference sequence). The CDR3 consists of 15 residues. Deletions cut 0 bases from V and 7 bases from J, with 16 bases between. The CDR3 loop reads CSARDGGGGGNIQYF. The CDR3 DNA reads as TGCAGTGCTAGAGATGGGGGGGGCGGAGGGAACATTCAGTACTTC.

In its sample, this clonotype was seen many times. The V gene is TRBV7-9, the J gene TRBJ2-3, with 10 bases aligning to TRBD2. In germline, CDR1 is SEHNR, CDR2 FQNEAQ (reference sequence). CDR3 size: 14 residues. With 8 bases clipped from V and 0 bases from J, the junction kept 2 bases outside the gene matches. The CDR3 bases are TGTGCCAGCTCACTAGCGGGAAGCACAGATACGCAGTATTTT. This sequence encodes CASSLAGSTDTQYF.

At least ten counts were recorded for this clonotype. DNA of the CDR3: TGCGCCAGCAGCTTGGACTTGGAGGGCTACCAGACCCGTTGGGAGACCCAGTACTTC. Protein sequence: CASSLDLEGYQTRWETQYF. V is TRBV5-1 and J is TRBJ2-5, with a possible D match to TRBD2 (6 bases). Per germline, CDR1 SGHRS and CDR2 YFSETQ. V was cut by 0 bases and J by 5 bases, with 26 bases left in between. This CDR3 contains 19 residues.

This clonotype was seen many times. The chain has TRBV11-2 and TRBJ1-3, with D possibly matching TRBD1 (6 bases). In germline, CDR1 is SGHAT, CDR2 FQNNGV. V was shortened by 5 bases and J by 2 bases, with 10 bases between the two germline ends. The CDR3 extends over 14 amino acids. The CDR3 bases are TGTGCCAGCAGCACAGGGTATGCTGGAAACACCATATATTTT. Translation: CASSTGYAGNTIYF.

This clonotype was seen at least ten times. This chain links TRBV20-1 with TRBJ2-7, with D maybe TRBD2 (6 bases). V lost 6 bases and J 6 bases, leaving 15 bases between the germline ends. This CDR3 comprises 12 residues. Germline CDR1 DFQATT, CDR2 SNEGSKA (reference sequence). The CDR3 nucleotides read TGCAGTGCGCAATTTACTAGCTCCGAGCAGTACTTC. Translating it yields CSAQFTSSEQYF.

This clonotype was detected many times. This CDR3 is CATTPGKGVTGELFF. The CDR3 nucleotides are TGTGCCACTACGCCCGGCAAGGGGGTCACCGGGGAGCTGTTTTTT. This sequence joins TRBV24-1 and TRBJ2-2, with D possibly matching TRBD1 (6 bases). Germline CDR1 and CDR2: KGHDR and SFDVKD. The CDR3 runs to 15 residues. Trimming left V 10 bases short and J 4 bases short, with 18 bases between.

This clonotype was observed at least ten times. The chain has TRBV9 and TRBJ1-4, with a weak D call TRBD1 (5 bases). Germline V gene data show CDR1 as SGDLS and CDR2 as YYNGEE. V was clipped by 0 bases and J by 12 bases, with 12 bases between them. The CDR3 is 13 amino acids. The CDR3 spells CASSVEYGTQLFF. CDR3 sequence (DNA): TGTGCCAGCAGCGTAGAATACGGGACCCAACTGTTTTTT.

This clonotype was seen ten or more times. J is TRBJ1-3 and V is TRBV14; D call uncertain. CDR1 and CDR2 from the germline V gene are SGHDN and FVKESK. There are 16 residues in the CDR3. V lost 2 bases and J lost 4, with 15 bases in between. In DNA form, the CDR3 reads TGTGCCAGCAGCCAACCAGTAGGAAGACCGGGAAACACCATATATTTT. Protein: CASSQPVGRPGNTIYF.

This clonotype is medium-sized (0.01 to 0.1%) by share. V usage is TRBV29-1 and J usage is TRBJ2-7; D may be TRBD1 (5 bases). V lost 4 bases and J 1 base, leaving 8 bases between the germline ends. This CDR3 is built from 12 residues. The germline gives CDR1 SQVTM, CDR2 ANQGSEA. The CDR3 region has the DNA TGCAGCGTTGGGGGCAGTTCCTACGAGCAGTACTTC. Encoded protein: CSVGGSSYEQYF.

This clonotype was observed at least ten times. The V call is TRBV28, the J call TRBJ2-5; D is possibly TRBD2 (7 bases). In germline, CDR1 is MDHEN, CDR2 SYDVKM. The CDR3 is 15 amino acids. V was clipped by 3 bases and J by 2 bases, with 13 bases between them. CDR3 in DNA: TGTGCCAGCAGTTTCGGTAGGGGGGGACAAGAGACCCAGTACTTC. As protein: CASSFGRGGQETQYF. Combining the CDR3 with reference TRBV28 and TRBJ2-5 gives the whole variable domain DVKVTQSSRYLVKRTGEKVFLECVQDMDHENMFWYRQDPGLGLRLIYFSYDVKMKEKGDIPEGYSVSREKKERFSLILESASTNQTSMYLCASSFGRGGQETQYFGPGTRLLVL.

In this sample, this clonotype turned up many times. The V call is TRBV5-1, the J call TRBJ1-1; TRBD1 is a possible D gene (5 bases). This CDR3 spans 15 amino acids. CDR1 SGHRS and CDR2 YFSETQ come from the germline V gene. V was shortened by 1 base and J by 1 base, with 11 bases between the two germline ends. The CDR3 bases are TGCGCCAGCAGCTTGCAGGGCTGGGGGAACACTGAAGCTTTCTTT. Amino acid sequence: CASSLQGWGNTEAFF. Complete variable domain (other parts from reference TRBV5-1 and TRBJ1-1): KAGVTQTPRYLIKTRGQQVTLSCSPISGHRSVSWYQQTPGQGLQFLFEYFSETQRNKGNFPGRFSGRQFSNSRSEMNVSTLELGDSALYLCASSLQGWGNTEAFFGQGTRLTVV.

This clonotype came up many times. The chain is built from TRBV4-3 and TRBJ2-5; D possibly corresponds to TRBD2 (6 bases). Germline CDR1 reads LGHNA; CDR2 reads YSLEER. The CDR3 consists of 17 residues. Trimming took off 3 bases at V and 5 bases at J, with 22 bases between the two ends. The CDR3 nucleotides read TGCGCCAGCAGCCATGGGGAAAAGGGAGGCACATTGGAGACCCAGTACTTC. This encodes CASSHGEKGGTLETQYF.

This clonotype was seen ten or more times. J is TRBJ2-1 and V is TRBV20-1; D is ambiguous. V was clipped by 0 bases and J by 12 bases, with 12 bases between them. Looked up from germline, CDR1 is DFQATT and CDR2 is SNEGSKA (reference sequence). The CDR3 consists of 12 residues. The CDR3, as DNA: TGCAGTGCTAGAGATGCGGCAGAAGGGCAGTTCTTC. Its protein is CSARDAAEGQFF.

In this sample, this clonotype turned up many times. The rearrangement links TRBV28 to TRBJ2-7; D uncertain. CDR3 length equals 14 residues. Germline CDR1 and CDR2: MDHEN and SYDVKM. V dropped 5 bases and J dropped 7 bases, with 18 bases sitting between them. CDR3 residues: CASSRGGMGREQYF. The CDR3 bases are TGTGCCAGCAGTCGCGGCGGCATGGGTCGGGAGCAGTACTTC. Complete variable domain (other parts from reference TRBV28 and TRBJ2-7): DVKVTQSSRYLVKRTGEKVFLECVQDMDHENMFWYRQDPGLGLRLIYFSYDVKMKEKGDIPEGYSVSREKKERFSLILESASTNQTSMYLCASSRGGMGREQYFGPGTRLTVT.

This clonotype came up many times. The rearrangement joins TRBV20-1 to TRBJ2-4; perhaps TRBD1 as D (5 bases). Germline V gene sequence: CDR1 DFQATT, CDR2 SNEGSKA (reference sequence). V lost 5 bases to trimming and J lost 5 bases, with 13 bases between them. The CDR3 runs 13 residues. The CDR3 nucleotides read TGCAGTGCTGGGCGGTCGACAGAAAACATTCAGTACTTC. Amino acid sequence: CSAGRSTENIQYF.

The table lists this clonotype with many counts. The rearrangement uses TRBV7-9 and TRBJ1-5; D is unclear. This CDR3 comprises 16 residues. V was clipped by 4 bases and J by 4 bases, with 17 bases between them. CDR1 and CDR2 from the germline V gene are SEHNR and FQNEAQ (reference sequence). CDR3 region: CASSSKAGSGNQPQHF. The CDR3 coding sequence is TGTGCCAGCAGCTCGAAGGCAGGTTCGGGAAATCAGCCCCAGCATTTT. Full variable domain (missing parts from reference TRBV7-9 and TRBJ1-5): DTGVSQNPRHKITKRGQNVTFRCDPISEHNRLYWYRQTLGQGPEFLTYFQNEAQLEKSRLLSDRFSAERPKGSFSTLEIQRTEQGDSAMYLCASSSKAGSGNQPQHFGDGTRLSIL.

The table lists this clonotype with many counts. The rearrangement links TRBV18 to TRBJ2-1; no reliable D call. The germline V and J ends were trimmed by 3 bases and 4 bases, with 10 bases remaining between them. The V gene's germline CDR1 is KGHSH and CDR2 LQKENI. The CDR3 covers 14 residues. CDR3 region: CASSPGADYNEQFF. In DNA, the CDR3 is TGTGCCAGCTCACCTGGCGCGGATTACAATGAGCAGTTCTTC.

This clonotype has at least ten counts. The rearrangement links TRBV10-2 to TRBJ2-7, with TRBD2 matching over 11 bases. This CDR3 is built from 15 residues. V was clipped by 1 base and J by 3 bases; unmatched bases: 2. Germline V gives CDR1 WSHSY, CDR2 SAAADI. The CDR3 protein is CASSELAGGSYEQYF. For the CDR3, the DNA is TGCGCCAGCAGTGAGTTAGCGGGAGGGAGCTACGAGCAGTACTTC.

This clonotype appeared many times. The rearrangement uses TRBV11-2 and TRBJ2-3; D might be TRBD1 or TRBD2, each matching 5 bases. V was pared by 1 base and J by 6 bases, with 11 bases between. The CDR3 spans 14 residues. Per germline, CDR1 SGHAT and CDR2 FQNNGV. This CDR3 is CASSLVPGLDTQYF. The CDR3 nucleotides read TGTGCCAGCAGCTTAGTCCCGGGGCTGGATACGCAGTATTTT.

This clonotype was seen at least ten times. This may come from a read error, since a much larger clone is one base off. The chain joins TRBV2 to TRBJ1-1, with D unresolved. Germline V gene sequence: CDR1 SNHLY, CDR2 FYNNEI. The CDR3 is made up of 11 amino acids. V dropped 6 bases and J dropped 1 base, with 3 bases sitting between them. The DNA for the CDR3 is TGTGCCAGCAGGGAGAACACTGAAGCTTTCTTT. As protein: CASRENTEAFF.

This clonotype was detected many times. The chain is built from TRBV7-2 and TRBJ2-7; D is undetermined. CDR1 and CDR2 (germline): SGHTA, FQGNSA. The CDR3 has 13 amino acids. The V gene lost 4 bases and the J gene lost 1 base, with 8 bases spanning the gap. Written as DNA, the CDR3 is TGTGCCAGCAGCTACAGCACGTCCTACGAGCAGTACTTC. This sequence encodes CASSYSTSYEQYF.

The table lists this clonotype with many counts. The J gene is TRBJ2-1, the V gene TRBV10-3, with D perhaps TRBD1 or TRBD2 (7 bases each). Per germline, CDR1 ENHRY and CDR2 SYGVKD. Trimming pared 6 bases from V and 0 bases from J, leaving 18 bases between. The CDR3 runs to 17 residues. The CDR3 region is CAISYMQGGGSYNEQFF. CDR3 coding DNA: TGTGCCATCAGCTACATGCAGGGGGGGGGCTCCTACAATGAGCAGTTCTTC.

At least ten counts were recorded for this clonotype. The CDR3 loop reads CASSPDRGSFYEQYF. As DNA, the CDR3 is TGTGCCAGCAGCCCCGACAGGGGTAGCTTCTACGAGCAGTACTTC. J is TRBJ2-7 and V is TRBV7-2, with 8 nucleotides matching TRBD1. The trim removed 5 bases at V and 3 bases at J, leaving 9 bases unmatched. CDR1 and CDR2 from the germline V gene are SGHTA and FQGNSA. The CDR3 loop spans 15 amino acids.

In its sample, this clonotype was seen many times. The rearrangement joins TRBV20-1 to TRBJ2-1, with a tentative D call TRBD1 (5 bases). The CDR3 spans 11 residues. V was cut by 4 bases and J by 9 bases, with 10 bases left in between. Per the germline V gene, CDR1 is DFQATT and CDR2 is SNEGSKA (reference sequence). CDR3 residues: CSAKGPGEQFF. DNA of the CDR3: TGCAGTGCTAAGGGGCCGGGTGAGCAGTTCTTC.